This TCR beta chain was identified in a study of blood T cell repertoires in COVID-19. As processed by the authors: Nucleated cell counts were estimated from reference gene primer amplification. Profiling relied on immunoSEQ multiplex PCR, and the TCRdb table lists in-frame clones only, not all of them. The DNA was the basis for D and trimming; V, J and clone size are from that table. The sample has nearly 100,000 clones, about 88% seen once. V lost 2 bases to trimming and J lost 2 bases, with 3 bases between them. Germline lookup yields CDR1 LGHNA and CDR2 YNFKEQ. This CDR3 contains 13 residues. The V call is TRBV4-2, the J call TRBJ2-2; no definite D call. The origin of this receptor is a woman aged 60 to 75 with acute or convalescent COVID-19. The specimen was peripheral blood. The CDR3 DNA follows: TGTGCCAGCAGCCAACCTAACACCGGGGAGCTGTTTTTT. Amino acid sequence: CASSQPNTGELFF.